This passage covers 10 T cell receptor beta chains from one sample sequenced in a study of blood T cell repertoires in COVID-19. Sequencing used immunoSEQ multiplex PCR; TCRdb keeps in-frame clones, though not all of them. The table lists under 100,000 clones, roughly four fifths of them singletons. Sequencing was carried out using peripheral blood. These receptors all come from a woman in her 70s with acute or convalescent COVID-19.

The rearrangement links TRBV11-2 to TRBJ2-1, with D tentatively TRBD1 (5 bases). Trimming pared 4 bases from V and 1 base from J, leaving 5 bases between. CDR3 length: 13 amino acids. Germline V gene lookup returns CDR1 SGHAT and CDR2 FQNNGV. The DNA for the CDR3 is TGTGCCAGCAGCTGGACATCCTACAATGAGCAGTTCTTC. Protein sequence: CASSWTSYNEQFF.

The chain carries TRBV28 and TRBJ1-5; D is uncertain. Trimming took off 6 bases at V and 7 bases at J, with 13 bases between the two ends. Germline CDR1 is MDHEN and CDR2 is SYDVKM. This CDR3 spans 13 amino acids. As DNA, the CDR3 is TGTGCCAGCAGGCTGACGGCGGGCCAGCCCCAGCATTTT. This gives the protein CASRLTAGQPQHF.

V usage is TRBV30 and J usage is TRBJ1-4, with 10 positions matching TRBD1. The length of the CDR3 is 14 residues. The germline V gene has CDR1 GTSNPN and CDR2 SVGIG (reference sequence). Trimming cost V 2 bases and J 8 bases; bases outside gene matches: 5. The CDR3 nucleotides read TGTGCCTGGAGTTCGGGGACAGGGGAAGAAAAACTGTTTTTT. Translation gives CAWSSGTGEEKLFF.

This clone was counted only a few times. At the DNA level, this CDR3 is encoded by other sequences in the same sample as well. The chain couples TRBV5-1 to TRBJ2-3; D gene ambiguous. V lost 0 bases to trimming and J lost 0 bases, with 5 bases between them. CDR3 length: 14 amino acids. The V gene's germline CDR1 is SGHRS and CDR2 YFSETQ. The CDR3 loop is CASSLGQSTDTQYF. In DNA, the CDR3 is TGCGCCAGCAGCTTGGGCCAGAGCACAGATACGCAGTATTTT.

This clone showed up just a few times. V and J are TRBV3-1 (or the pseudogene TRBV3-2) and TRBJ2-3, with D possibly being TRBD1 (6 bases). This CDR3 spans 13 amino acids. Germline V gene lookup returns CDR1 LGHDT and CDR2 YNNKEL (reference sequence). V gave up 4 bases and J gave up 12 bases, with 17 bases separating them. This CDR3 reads CASSPSGQGRQYF. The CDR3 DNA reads TGTGCCAGCAGCCCAAGTGGTCAGGGGAGACAGTATTTT.

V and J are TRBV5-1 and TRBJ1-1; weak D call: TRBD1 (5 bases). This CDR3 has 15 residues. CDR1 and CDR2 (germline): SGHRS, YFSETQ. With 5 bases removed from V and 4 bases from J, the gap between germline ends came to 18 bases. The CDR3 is CASSLPGSLGTEAFF. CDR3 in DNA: TGCGCCAGCAGTCTTCCAGGGTCTTTGGGCACTGAAGCTTTCTTT. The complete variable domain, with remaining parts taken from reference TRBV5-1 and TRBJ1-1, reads KAGVTQTPRYLIKTRGQQVTLSCSPISGHRSVSWYQQTPGQGLQFLFEYFSETQRNKGNFPGRFSGRQFSNSRSEMNVSTLELGDSALYLCASSLPGSLGTEAFFGQGTRLTVV.

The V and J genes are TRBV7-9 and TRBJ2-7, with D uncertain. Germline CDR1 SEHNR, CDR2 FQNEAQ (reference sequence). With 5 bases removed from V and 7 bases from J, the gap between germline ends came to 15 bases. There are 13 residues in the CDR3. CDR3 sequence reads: CASSPGPEREQYF. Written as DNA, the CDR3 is TGTGCCAGCAGCCCTGGCCCCGAGAGGGAGCAGTACTTC.

The CDR3 here is CASPRSGGANEQFF. The CDR3, as DNA: TGTGCCAGCCCCAGGAGCGGGGGGGCCAATGAGCAGTTCTTC. This chain joins TRBV7-2 and TRBJ2-1; 10 bases line up with TRBD2. The CDR3 extends over 14 amino acids. Losses at the gene ends were 8 bases for V and 6 bases for J; bases not matched to a gene: 7. Germline CDR1 reads SGHTA; CDR2 reads FQGNSA.

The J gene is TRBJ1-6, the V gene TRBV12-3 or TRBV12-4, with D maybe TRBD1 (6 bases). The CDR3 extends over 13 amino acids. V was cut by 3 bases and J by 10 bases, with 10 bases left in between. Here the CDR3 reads CASSLGGRSPLHF. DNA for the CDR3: TGTGCCAGCAGTTTGGGGGGGCGCTCACCCCTCCACTTT.

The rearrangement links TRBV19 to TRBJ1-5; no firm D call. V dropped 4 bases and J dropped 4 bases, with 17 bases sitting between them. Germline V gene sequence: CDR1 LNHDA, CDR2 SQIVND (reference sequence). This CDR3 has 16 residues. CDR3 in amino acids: CASSTTFETTNQPQHF. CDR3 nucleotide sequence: TGTGCCAGTAGTACTACTTTCGAGACAACGAATCAGCCCCAGCATTTT.